This T cell receptor (beta chain) was recorded in a study of blood T cell repertoires in COVID-19. The CDR3 loop spans 13 amino acids. The germline V and J ends were trimmed by 4 bases and 4 bases, with 10 bases remaining between them. Germline CDR1 is KGHDR and CDR2 is SFDVKD. Profiled with immunoSEQ multiplex PCR; TCRdb holds only in-frame clones, not every one. The sample contains roughly 200,000 clones, 87% of which appear only once. The chain combines TRBV24-1 with TRBJ2-7; D unclear. Specimen: PBMCs or T cells enriched from blood (not recorded which). This clonotype originated in a man aged 18 to 29 with acute COVID-19. This CDR3 is CATSDSTSYEQYF. CDR3 nucleotide sequence: TGTGCCACCAGTGACTCTACCTCGTACGAGCAGTACTTC.